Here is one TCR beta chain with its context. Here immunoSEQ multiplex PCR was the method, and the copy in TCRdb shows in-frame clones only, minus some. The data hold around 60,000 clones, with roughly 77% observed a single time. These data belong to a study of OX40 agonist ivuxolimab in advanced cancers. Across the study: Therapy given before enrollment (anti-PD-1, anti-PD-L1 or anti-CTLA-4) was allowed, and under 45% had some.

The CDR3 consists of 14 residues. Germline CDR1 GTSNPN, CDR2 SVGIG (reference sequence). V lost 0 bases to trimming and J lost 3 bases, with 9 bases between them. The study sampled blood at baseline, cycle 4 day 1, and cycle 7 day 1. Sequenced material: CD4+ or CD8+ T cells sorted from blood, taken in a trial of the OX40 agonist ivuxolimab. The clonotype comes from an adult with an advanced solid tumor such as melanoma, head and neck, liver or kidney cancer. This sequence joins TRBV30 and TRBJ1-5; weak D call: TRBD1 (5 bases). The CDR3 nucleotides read TGTGCCTGGAGTGTGGGGCAGCTCAATCAGCCCCAGCATTTT. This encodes CAWSVGQLNQPQHF.